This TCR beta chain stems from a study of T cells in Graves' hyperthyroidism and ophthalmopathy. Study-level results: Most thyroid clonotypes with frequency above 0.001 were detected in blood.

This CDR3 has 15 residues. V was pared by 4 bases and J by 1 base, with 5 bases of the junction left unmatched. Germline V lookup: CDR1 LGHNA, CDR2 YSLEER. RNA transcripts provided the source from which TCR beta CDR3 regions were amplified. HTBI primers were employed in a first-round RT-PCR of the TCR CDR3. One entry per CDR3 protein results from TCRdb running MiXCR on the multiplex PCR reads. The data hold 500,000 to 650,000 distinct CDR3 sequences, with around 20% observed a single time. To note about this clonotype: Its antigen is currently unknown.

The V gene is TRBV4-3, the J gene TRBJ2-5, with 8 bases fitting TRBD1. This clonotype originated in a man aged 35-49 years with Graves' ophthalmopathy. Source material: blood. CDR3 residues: CASSLGQGGQETQYF. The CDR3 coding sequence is TGCGCCAGCAGCCTCGGACAGGGAGGCCAAGAGACCCAGTACTTC.